This is a list of T cell receptor beta chains from one sample in a study of technical replicates of blood from several donors. TCRdb's table, derived via immunoSEQ multiplex PCR, lists solely in-frame clones and lacks some. Among fewer than 100,000 clones listed, roughly 94% were seen once. Specimen: T cells isolated from PBMCs. All receptors derive from a human donor in good health. The CDR3 runs from the conserved cysteine through the conserved F or W. D genes are given only for firm matches. Clone size is given for some rows only: seen once, a few or many times, or a class if the clone is expanded.

clone_size	cdr3_length	v_call	d_call	j_call	cdr3_aa	cdr3_nt
.	15	TRBV9	TRBD1	TRBJ1-2	CASSWDREEDYGYTF	TGTGCCAGCAGCTGGGACAGGGAGGAGGACTATGGCTACACCTTC
.	15	TRBV28	.	TRBJ1-2	CASSLSRVNDYGYTF	TGTGCCAGCAGTTTAAGCAGGGTCAATGACTATGGCTACACCTTC
few	17	TRBV19	TRBD1	TRBJ1-4	CASSATGGSLANEKLFF	TGTGCCAGTAGCGCTACAGGGGGCTCACTAGCTAATGAAAAACTGTTTTTT
.	16	TRBV5-6	TRBD1	TRBJ1-5	CASSLEGAGGFQPQHF	TGTGCCAGCAGCTTGGAGGGGGCCGGGGGATTTCAGCCCCAGCATTTT
.	16	TRBV4-3	TRBD2	TRBJ2-7	CASSQGSGLAAYEQYF	TGCGCCAGCAGCCAAGGATCGGGACTAGCGGCATACGAGCAGTACTTC
.	16	TRBV19	TRBD2	TRBJ2-7	CASRASLGGGTYEQYF	TGTGCCAGTAGAGCCTCTCTTGGGGGAGGGACCTACGAGCAGTACTTC
.	14	TRBV28	.	TRBJ1-2	CASSLPGASYGYTF	TGTGCCAGCAGTTTACCAGGGGCGAGCTATGGCTACACCTTC
.	12	TRBV9	.	TRBJ2-1	CASRDTNNEQFF	TGTGCCAGCAGGGACACCAACAATGAGCAGTTCTTC
.	18	TRBV7-6	.	TRBJ2-1	CASSLVFGGNMIYNEQFF	TGTGCCAGCAGCTTAGTGTTTGGCGGGAATATGATATACAATGAGCAGTTCTTC
.	15	TRBV9	TRBD2	TRBJ2-5	CASSPGLAGVETQYF	TGTGCCAGCAGCCCGGGACTAGCGGGAGTTGAGACCCAGTACTTC
.	14	TRBV23-1	TRBD1	TRBJ2-7	CASREQGKFDEQYF	TGCGCCAGCAGGGAACAGGGGAAATTCGACGAGCAGTACTTC
.	15	TRBV19	TRBD1	TRBJ1-1	CASSGGTGLNTEAFF	TGTGCCAGTAGTGGGGGGACAGGTTTGAACACTGAAGCTTTCTTT
once	13	TRBV6-5	.	TRBJ1-6	CASSYLGVSPLHF	TGTGCCAGCAGTTACCTAGGGGTTTCACCCCTCCACTTT
.	15	TRBV6-5	.	TRBJ1-5	CASSLRSGMNQPQHF	TGTGCCAGCAGCTTACGTTCCGGGATGAATCAGCCCCAGCATTTT
few	13	TRBV5-1	.	TRBJ1-1	CASSSQGNTEAFF	TGCGCCAGCAGCTCACAGGGGAACACTGAAGCTTTCTTT
once	17	TRBV27	.	TRBJ2-7	CASSLFGGMTSSYEQYF	TGTGCCAGCAGTTTATTTGGGGGAATGACTAGCTCCTACGAGCAGTACTTC
.	15	TRBV6-4	TRBD2	TRBJ2-1	CASRMLAASYNEQFF	TGTGCCAGCAGGATGCTAGCGGCTTCCTACAATGAGCAGTTCTTC
.	15	TRBV27	.	TRBJ2-7	CASSFPGAGEKKQYF	TGTGCCAGCAGTTTCCCGGGGGCGGGAGAAAAGAAGCAGTACTTC
.	13	TRBV27	TRBD1	TRBJ2-7	CASSLNRGLEQYF	TGTGCCAGCAGTTTAAACAGGGGGCTCGAGCAGTACTTC
.	19	TRBV7-6	TRBD2	TRBJ2-1	CASSLDVSLAVTPYNEQFF	TGTGCCAGCAGCTTAGACGTCAGTCTAGCGGTGACTCCCTACAATGAGCAGTTCTTC